This T cell receptor (beta chain) comes out of a study of blood T cell repertoires in COVID-19. Study at large: T cells, B-cell-depleted T cells, or PBMCs supplied cDNA or gDNA.

As handled by the study authors: The assay estimated nucleated cells by amplifying reference gene primers. TCRdb's table, derived via immunoSEQ multiplex PCR, lists solely in-frame clones and lacks some. D and trimming were read from the DNA, whereas the V and J calls and clone size are those reported in that table. The sample lists over 200,000 clones; roughly 80% were seen once. This CDR3 has 16 residues. Germline-derived CDR1 and CDR2 are KGHSH and LQKENI. V was clipped by 2 bases and J by 6 bases, with 19 bases between them. Material: peripheral blood. The chain recombines TRBV18 with TRBJ1-1, with D maybe TRBD1 (6 bases). The clonotype originates from a man in his fifties or sixties with active or convalescent COVID-19. CDR3 sequence reads: CASSPARGHRRAEAFF. The CDR3 DNA is TGTGCCAGCTCACCAGCCAGGGGCCATCGAAGGGCTGAAGCTTTCTTT.